Given below is one T cell receptor (beta chain) in context. Its antigen is still unknown. This specimen comes from a study of T cell responses to AZD1222 COVID-19 vaccine. The data were produced by immunoSEQ multiplex PCR, yet TCRdb's version contains in-frame clones alone and is incomplete. This sample has some 130,000 clones; 89% occur once, and the top ten carry around 5.9%. General study findings and limits: Clonal diversity was possibly underestimated, and white British individuals and females predominated among donors.

Germline V gene sequence: CDR1 MNHNS, CDR2 SASEGT. The V gene lost 0 bases and the J gene lost 4 bases, with 9 bases spanning the gap. There are 14 residues in the CDR3. The TCR sequence derives from an adult in good health. V gene TRBV6-1 combines with J gene TRBJ1-2; TRBD1 is a possible D gene (5 bases). Sequenced material: peripheral blood, taken on day 0 of AZD1222 vaccination. The CDR3 is CASSEAGDFYGYTF. The DNA of the CDR3 is TGTGCCAGCAGTGAAGCGGGGGACTTCTATGGCTACACCTTC.